The 19 T cell receptor beta chains presented below share a single source sample, sequenced in a study of shared clonotypes between healthy human individuals. Sequencing used immunoSEQ multiplex PCR; TCRdb keeps in-frame clones, though not all of them. The sample has about 600,000 clones, 97% seen once. Source material: naive CD4+ T cells sorted from blood. Stated subset: CD45RA+ positively selected. Receptors were obtained from a woman aged 25 to 39 in good health.

The chain carries TRBV5-4 and TRBJ2-3; 10 bases line up with TRBD2. This CDR3 has 16 amino acids. Germline assignment: CDR1 SGHNT and CDR2 YYREEE (reference sequence). After removal of 2 bases from V and 5 bases from J, the junction contained 8 bases not matched to a gene. In DNA form, the CDR3 reads TGTGCCAGCAGCTTTCTGTCCCTAGCGGGAGTAGATACGCAGTATTTT. Protein: CASSFLSLAGVDTQYF.

The chain carries TRBV20-1 and TRBJ2-5, with D unclear. The V end lost 6 bases, the J end lost 3 bases, and 5 bases lay between the germline ends. The CDR3 contains 10 residues. Germline V gene sequence: CDR1 DFQATT, CDR2 SNEGSKA (reference sequence). The CDR3 DNA sequence: TGCAGTGCGGGCGAAGAGACCCAGTACTTC. This translates into CSAGEETQYF.

The genes are TRBV25-1 and TRBJ2-1, with 14 nucleotides matching TRBD2. V dropped 8 bases and J dropped 9; count of bases not matched to a gene: 6. The CDR3 spans 14 residues. CDR1 and CDR2 (germline): MGHDK, SYGVNS. CDR3 sequence reads: CASRGLAGVGEQFF. DNA of the CDR3: TGTGCCAGCCGGGGACTAGCGGGAGTTGGTGAGCAGTTCTTC.

This chain connects TRBV2 to TRBJ2-7; no clear D. Trimming shortened V by 5 bases and J by 2 bases, and 7 bases separated the two germline ends. Per germline, CDR1 SNHLY and CDR2 FYNNEI. This CDR3 is 12 amino acids long. CDR3 sequence reads: CASSPVAYEQYF. CDR3 DNA: TGTGCCAGCAGTCCGGTCGCCTACGAGCAGTACTTC.

This chain connects TRBV6-1 to TRBJ2-1; tentative D call: TRBD1 (6 bases). V lost 2 bases and J 4 bases, leaving 9 bases between the germline ends. Germline V gene data show CDR1 as MNHNS and CDR2 as SASEGT. The CDR3 runs to 14 residues. CDR3 in amino acids: CASSELTGYNEQFF. CDR3 DNA: TGTGCCAGCAGTGAACTGACAGGTTACAATGAGCAGTTCTTC.

This rearrangement joins TRBV5-1 to TRBJ1-1; D remains unclear. The V end lost 4 bases, the J end lost 1 base, and 8 bases lay between the germline ends. Germline values: CDR1 SGHRS, CDR2 YFSETQ. This CDR3 region has 13 residues. For the CDR3, the DNA is TGCGCCAGCAGCCTGGGTTGGAACACTGAAGCTTTCTTT. It specifies CASSLGWNTEAFF.

This clone has a single count. The chain uses TRBV6-1 and TRBJ2-7; 10 bases line up with TRBD2. CDR1 MNHNS and CDR2 SASEGT come from the germline V gene. The CDR3 runs to 15 residues. The V gene end was trimmed by 6 bases and the J gene end by 2 bases; junction bases not matched to a gene: 7. For the CDR3, the DNA is TGTGCCAGCAGATATGGGACTAGCGATCCCTACGAGCAGTACTTC. This sequence encodes CASRYGTSDPYEQYF.

The chain has TRBV28 and TRBJ2-1, with D uncertain. This CDR3 is built from 10 residues. Between the trimmed V and J ends, which lost 7 bases and 5 bases, there was a span of 3 bases. Germline CDR1 is MDHEN and CDR2 is SYDVKM. CDR3 DNA: TGTGCCAGCAAGGACAATGAGCAGTTCTTC. Translated: CASKDNEQFF.

The chain recombines TRBV28 with TRBJ1-2, with 9 bases matching TRBD1. The V segment lost 7 bases and the J segment 7 bases; nucleotides outside the gene matches: 4. Germline V gene sequence: CDR1 MDHEN, CDR2 SYDVKM. CDR3 size: 12 residues. The CDR3 bases are TGTGCCAGCATTGACAGGGGGGGTGGCTACACCTTC. Protein: CASIDRGGGYTF.

A note on this clone: The same CDR3 also results from other DNA sequences found in this sample. The rearrangement uses TRBV7-9 and TRBJ2-4; D remains unclear. V was trimmed by 4 bases and J by 4 bases, leaving 11 bases between them. The CDR3 extends over 14 amino acids. The germline V gene encodes CDR1 SEHNR and CDR2 FQNEAQ (reference sequence). The chain's CDR3 is CASSSSGRKNIQYF. In DNA, the CDR3 is TGTGCCAGCAGCTCCTCGGGTAGGAAAAACATTCAGTACTTC.

The V call is TRBV25-1, the J call TRBJ2-5; D is ambiguous. The V end lost 0 bases, the J end lost 4 bases, and 6 bases lay between the germline ends. The CDR3 is 13 amino acids. CDR1 is MGHDK, CDR2 SYGVNS, per germline. CDR3 coding DNA: TGTGCCAGCAGTGAATATAGAGGAGAGACCCAGTACTTC. Translating it yields CASSEYRGETQYF.

This chain joins TRBV2 and TRBJ1-5; D unresolved. V was trimmed by 4 bases and J by 0 bases, leaving 7 bases between them. The CDR3 has 14 amino acids. From germline, CDR1 is SNHLY and CDR2 FYNNEI. In DNA form, the CDR3 reads TGTGCCAGCAGTGTCGAACTTAGCAATCAGCCCCAGCATTTT. This encodes CASSVELSNQPQHF.

V gene TRBV5-4 combines with J gene TRBJ2-1; 13 positions agree with TRBD2. Per germline, CDR1 SGHNT and CDR2 YYREEE (reference sequence). The CDR3 totals 15 residues. V lost 4 bases and J lost 7; bases outside the gene matches: 5. CDR3 protein: CASSQGLAGANEQFF. DNA of the CDR3: TGTGCCAGCAGCCAAGGACTAGCGGGAGCTAATGAGCAGTTCTTC. Full variable domain (missing parts from reference TRBV5-4 and TRBJ2-1): ETGVTQSPTHLIKTRGQQVTLRCSSQSGHNTVSWYQQALGQGPQFIFQYYREEENGRGNFPPRFSGLQFPNYSSELNVNALELDDSALYLCASSQGLAGANEQFFGPGTRLTVL.

CDR3 residues: CATSKGLAGGETQYF. The CDR3 nucleotides are TGTGCCACCAGCAAAGGACTAGCGGGAGGCGAGACCCAGTACTTC. The chain joins TRBV15 to TRBJ2-5, with 14 bases identical to TRBD2. CDR3 size: 15 residues. Germline assignment: CDR1 LNHNV and CDR2 YYDKDF (reference sequence). Trimming took 4 bases from V and 5 from J; bases not matched to a gene: 3.

This chain links TRBV10-2 with TRBJ1-5; 7 positions match TRBD1. The CDR3 covers 18 residues. Trimming at V came to 5 bases and at J to 0 bases, leaving 13 bases not matched to a gene. Per germline, CDR1 WSHSY and CDR2 SAAADI. CDR3 sequence: CASSPPGQYQYSNQPQHF. CDR3 bases: TGCGCCAGCAGTCCCCCGGGACAGTATCAGTATAGCAATCAGCCCCAGCATTTT.

The CDR3 loop is CASRGDFVSTDTQYF. As DNA, the CDR3 is TGTGCCAGCCGAGGAGACTTCGTTAGCACAGATACGCAGTATTTT. This chain connects TRBV19 to TRBJ2-3, with D hard to call. CDR1 and CDR2 (germline): LNHDA, SQIVND (reference sequence). The CDR3 consists of 15 residues. V shed 9 bases and J shed 0 bases, with 16 bases lying between them.

Concerning this clone itself: Germline is not matched at one junction end, which may reflect a read error. Other DNA sequences in the sample encode the same CDR3. The CDR3 reads CASSLTGTYEQYF. CDR3 in DNA: TGTGCCAGCAGCTTGACAGGGACGTACGAGCAGTACTTC. The rearrangement joins TRBV5-1 to TRBJ2-7; 7 bases are a match to TRBD1. Germline assignment: CDR1 SGHRS and CDR2 YFSETQ. The CDR3 is 13 amino acids.

This chain links TRBV6-6 with TRBJ1-2; the D gene is possibly TRBD1 (5 bases). CDR3 length: 14 amino acids. Germline V gene lookup returns CDR1 MNHNY and CDR2 SVGAGI (reference sequence). The V end lost 1 base, the J end lost 9 bases, and 15 bases lay between the germline ends. The CDR3 is CASSYLDNPGSYTF. The CDR3 DNA follows: TGTGCCAGCAGTTACTTGGACAACCCCGGGAGCTACACCTTC.

The CDR3 bases are TGTGCCAGCAGGTCGTATGGGCAGGGCGATTCCTACGAGCAGTACTTC. Residues: CASRSYGQGDSYEQYF. The chain has TRBV27 and TRBJ2-7; D is perhaps TRBD1 (5 bases). The V gene's germline CDR1 is MNHEY and CDR2 SMNVEV (reference sequence). The CDR3 runs 16 residues. Trimming stripped 6 bases from V and 1 base from J, with 19 bases between.